This T cell receptor beta chain derives from a study of T cell repertoires in cytomegalovirus infection (dated by TCRdb to the late 2010s). Study-level background: Donor HLA type was relevant to the analysis, because carriage of CMV infection together with the matching HLA type was indicated by public TCR beta signatures. The full study reports these points: In both this cohort and an independent cohort of over 350 donors, the cumulative frequency of public TCR beta family members distinguished carriers of CMV infection plus the relevant HLA type. The ex vivo response was dominated by HLA-C-restricted CMV-specific TCR beta clonotypes, and the single most frequent clonotype in two of eight donors was supplied by these HLA-C-restricted clonotypes.

The sequencer listed for this sample is Illumina HiSeq 1500. The public reads were reprocessed in TCRdb via fastp at Q25 and MiXCR, keeping in-frame beta chains. A single entry per CDR3 protein holds the most common genes and DNA from its merged rows. The sample has roughly 68,000 distinct CDR3 sequences on record, 20% to 25% of them singletons. Around three quarters of the sample is in the top ten clones. This clonotype came up many times. Its antigen specificity is not known. Base qualities are missing; no much larger clone stands one base away. The sequenced sample consisted of PBMCs, sequenced either directly or after in vitro stimulation (not recorded which). This TCR was sampled from a human donor in good health (CMV status not recorded). Some clones in this sample may be carry-over from other donors' samples.

The CDR3 sequence is CASSPPGGTGETQYF. The base sequence is TGTGCCAGCAGCCCACCAGGAGGGACCGGAGAGACCCAGTACTTC. This receptor chain uses TRBV7-2 and TRBJ2-5; a weak D assignment points to TRBD2 (6 bases agree). The germline V gene specifies SGHTA as CDR1 and FQGNSA as CDR2. The CDR3 covers 15 residues, taking in both the cysteine and the phenylalanine. Of the read, only the CDR3 DNA is kept; its 45 bases are in frame from base 1. V sheds 5 bases and J sheds 4 bases, leaving 17 bases between their ends.